Listed here are 19 T cell receptor beta chains from one sample, sequenced in a study of response to subunit inactivated influenza vaccine. TCRdb itself ran the RT-PCR reads through MiXCR, one entry per CDR3 protein. This sample carries about 480,000 distinct CDR3 sequences, about an eighth of them seen once, and the ten largest clones take around 13%. Material: PBMCs from blood, obtained more than 35 days after vaccination. These receptors were taken from a man aged 50 to 60 who received an inactivated influenza vaccine.

This chain uses TRBV6-1 with TRBJ2-1, with 10 bases aligning to TRBD2. CDR1 and CDR2 from the germline V gene are MNHNS and SASEGT. Trimming at V came to 6 bases and at J to 4 bases, leaving 6 bases not matched to a gene. The CDR3 has 15 residues. Here the CDR3 reads CASSKTSGVYNEQFF. The CDR3 region has the DNA TGTGCCAGCAGCAAAACTAGCGGGGTATACAATGAGCAGTTCTTC.

In this sample, this clonotype turned up a few times. The chain combines TRBV4-3 with TRBJ2-5; 10 bases line up with TRBD1. The CDR3 loop spans 15 amino acids. The junction had 5 bases not matched to a gene; V was cut back by 3 bases and J by 4 bases. The V gene's germline CDR1 is LGHNA and CDR2 YSLEER. Here the CDR3 reads CASSQGTGVRETQYF. In DNA, the CDR3 is TGCGCCAGCAGCCAGGGGACAGGGGTTCGAGAGACCCAGTACTTC.

This clonotype was seen repeatedly, ten times or more. The chain employs TRBV27 and TRBJ2-7, with 9 nucleotides matching TRBD2. This CDR3 has 13 residues. Germline CDR1 and CDR2: MNHEY and SMNVEV (reference sequence). J lost 7 bases, V lost 6 bases, and 7 bases had no gene match. This chain's CDR3 is CASSLGLAREQYF. CDR3 sequence (DNA): TGTGCCAGCAGCTTAGGACTAGCGCGGGAGCAGTACTTC.

This clonotype has a handful of counts. V and J are TRBV24-1 and TRBJ1-1; maybe TRBD1 (6 bases). Germline V gives CDR1 KGHDR, CDR2 SFDVKD. V was clipped by 9 bases and J by 1 base, with 14 bases between them. The CDR3 spans 14 residues. DNA of the CDR3: TGTGCCACCGCCCCAGGGGACGGGAACACTGAAGCTTTCTTT. Its protein is CATAPGDGNTEAFF.

This clonotype was found many times. CDR3 nucleotide sequence: TGTGCCAGCAGTTTAAAGGCCGCCAATGAGCAGTTCTTC. Protein: CASSLKAANEQFF. This chain links TRBV12-3 or TRBV12-4 with TRBJ2-1; unclear D gene. V lost 2 bases and J 6 bases, leaving 8 bases between the germline ends. The CDR3 is 13 amino acids.

The V call is TRBV4-3, the J call TRBJ2-3, with TRBD1 matching over 8 bases. Germline-derived CDR1 and CDR2 are LGHNA and YSLEER. With 3 bases clipped from V and 2 bases from J, the junction kept 10 bases outside the gene matches. The CDR3 length is 17 residues. The CDR3 region has the DNA TGCGCCAGCAGCCAGGGGGCGGGACAGGTGATCACAGATACGCAGTATTTT. Amino acids: CASSQGAGQVITDTQYF.

The V gene is TRBV5-1, the J gene TRBJ1-2; D is perhaps TRBD1 (5 bases). Trimming removed 0 bases from V and 0 bases from J, with 12 bases in between. From germline, CDR1 is SGHRS and CDR2 YFSETQ. The length of the CDR3 is 16 residues. CDR3 nucleotides: TGCGCCAGCAGCTTGGCCTGGGACCCTACTAACTATGGCTACACCTTC. Residues: CASSLAWDPTNYGYTF.

CDR3 sequence reads: CASSSPGANEQFF. In DNA, the CDR3 is TGTGCCAGCAGCTCCCCTGGGGCCAATGAGCAGTTCTTC. V is TRBV7-9 and J is TRBJ2-1, with D possibly TRBD1 on 5 matching bases. Germline V lookup: CDR1 SEHNR, CDR2 FQNEAQ (reference sequence). Trimming took 4 bases from V and 6 from J, leaving 10 bases between them. The CDR3 extends over 13 amino acids.

This clonotype was observed a handful of times. This rearrangement joins TRBV6-5 to TRBJ2-7, with 10 bases that match TRBD1. From germline, CDR1 is MNHEY and CDR2 SVGAGI. The CDR3 has 15 amino acids. V was clipped by 4 bases and J by 3 bases; unmatched bases: 6. The chain's CDR3 is CASSFDRGRLYEQYF. CDR3 bases: TGTGCCAGCAGTTTCGACAGGGGGCGCCTCTACGAGCAGTACTTC.

This clonotype was seen more than once but under ten times. V gene TRBV20-1 combines with J gene TRBJ2-1, with 8 bases fitting TRBD1. From germline, CDR1 is DFQATT and CDR2 SNEGSKA (reference sequence). The CDR3 runs to 11 residues. J lost 7 bases, V lost 5 bases, and 1 base had no gene match. In DNA form, the CDR3 reads TGCAGTGCTGGACAGGGAAATGAGCAGTTCTTC. Encoded protein: CSAGQGNEQFF.

This clonotype was seen a handful of times. The chain carries TRBV6-2 or TRBV6-3 and TRBJ1-2; TRBD1 matches 8 bases. V shed 0 bases and J 7 bases; nucleotides not matched to a gene: 4. CDR1 is MNHEY, CDR2 SVGEGT, per germline. This CDR3 region has 14 residues. In DNA, the CDR3 is TGTGCCAGCAGTTACTCGACAGGGGCTGGTGGCTACACCTTC. It translates to CASSYSTGAGGYTF.

V and J are TRBV28 and TRBJ1-5, with a weak D call TRBD1 (5 bases). The CDR3 loop spans 16 amino acids. Germline assignment: CDR1 MDHEN and CDR2 SYDVKM. The V end lost 3 bases, the J end lost 2 bases, and 14 bases lay between the germline ends. The chain's CDR3 is CASSFPQGKGNQPQHF. CDR3 DNA sequence: TGTGCCAGCAGTTTTCCGCAGGGCAAGGGCAATCAGCCCCAGCATTTT.

The J gene is TRBJ2-3, the V gene TRBV12-3 or TRBV12-4; tentatively, D is TRBD1 or TRBD2 (5 bases each). V was pared by 5 bases and J by 2 bases, with 11 bases between. This CDR3 region has 14 residues. CDR3 DNA: TGTGCCAGCAGTGCCGGGACCTACACAGATACGCAGTATTTT. As protein: CASSAGTYTDTQYF.

This chain joins TRBV4-2 and TRBJ2-1; no clear D. The CDR3 totals 16 residues. Between the trimmed V and J ends, which lost 1 base and 0 bases, there was a span of 10 bases. The germline CDR1 and CDR2 sequences are LGHNA and YNFKEQ. CDR3: CASSQAGFSSYNEQFF. Here the CDR3 DNA reads TGTGCCAGCAGCCAAGCTGGCTTTAGCTCCTACAATGAGCAGTTCTTC.

This clonotype was counted once. This chain uses TRBV5-1 with TRBJ2-2; D is ambiguous. V was pared by 0 bases and J by 4 bases, with 13 bases between. The CDR3 totals 16 residues. Looked up from germline, CDR1 is SGHRS and CDR2 is YFSETQ. The CDR3 is CASSLESIRATGELFF. CDR3 bases: TGCGCCAGCAGCTTGGAATCAATACGGGCCACCGGGGAGCTGTTTTTT.

This chain uses TRBV6-1 with TRBJ2-1, with TRBD2 matching over 15 bases. CDR3 size: 17 residues. Germline assignment: CDR1 MNHNS and CDR2 SASEGT. The V segment lost 4 bases and the J segment 4 bases; nucleotides outside the gene matches: 5. The CDR3 spells CASSGTSGRATYNEQFF. In DNA form, the CDR3 reads TGTGCCAGCAGTGGGACTAGCGGGAGGGCCACGTACAATGAGCAGTTCTTC.

The sample holds a few counts of this clonotype. The chain has TRBV6-1 and TRBJ2-4; no clear D. The CDR3 length is 14 residues. The V end was cut by 5 bases, the J end by 0 bases, with 8 bases between. Germline V lookup: CDR1 MNHNS, CDR2 SASEGT. The CDR3 loop reads CASSHILAKNIQYF. In nucleotides, the CDR3 is TGTGCCAGCAGTCATATACTAGCCAAAAACATTCAGTACTTC.

This clonotype was counted ten times or more. The chain couples TRBV27 to TRBJ2-2; 10 nucleotides match TRBD2. The CDR3 has 20 residues. Trimming at V came to 4 bases and at J to 4 bases, leaving 18 bases not matched to a gene. Germline CDR1 and CDR2: MNHEY and SMNVEV (reference sequence). Here the CDR3 reads CASSYLPVLAGGRGTGELFF. In DNA form, the CDR3 reads TGTGCCAGCAGTTATCTCCCCGTGTTAGCGGGAGGCCGAGGCACCGGGGAGCTGTTTTTT.

This clonotype was seen only a few times. The CDR3: CASTGRSGYQETQYF. The CDR3 nucleotides read TGTGCCAGCACTGGGCGCAGTGGGTACCAAGAGACCCAGTACTTC. The genes are TRBV2 and TRBJ2-5; D call uncertain. This CDR3 region has 15 residues. CDR1 SNHLY and CDR2 FYNNEI come from the germline V gene. V shed 7 bases and J shed 0 bases, with 15 bases lying between them.